This T cell receptor (beta chain) was recorded in a study of molecular identifiers for immune sequencing clone quantification. Overall study results and limits: The study reportedly detected spiked Jurkat TCR RNA from one cell among 1.1 million or so naive cells.

Germline V gene sequence: CDR1 SEHNR, CDR2 FQNEAQ (reference sequence). The V and J ends lost 1 base and 2 bases respectively, with 5 bases between them. This CDR3 has 13 amino acids. This clonotype was picked up many times. Its antigen is still unknown. The use of previously described methods and listed TCR primers produced the bulk TCR libraries. TCRdb itself ran the PCR reads through MiXCR, one entry per CDR3 protein. The profile shows around 320,000 distinct CDR3 sequences, 24% of them singletons. The authors gated naive CD8 T cells as CD8+CD4-CCR7+CD45RA+ for sorting. The chain couples TRBV7-9 to TRBJ1-1; D gene ambiguous. Sequencing was performed on naive CD8+ T cells from blood, with Jurkat cell RNA spiked in. Subset: FACS-sorted CD8+CD4-CCR7+CD45RA+ naive T cells. The receptor comes from a human donor in good health. Some libraries in this study had Jurkat cell RNA spiked in. The CDR3 here is CASSLVGNTEAFF. Written as DNA, the CDR3 is TGTGCCAGCAGCTTAGTTGGTAACACTGAAGCTTTCTTT.